These 27 T cell receptor beta chains were sequenced from one sample in a study of vaccination effects on CD4 cells after COVID-19 (dated by TCRdb to between 2021 and 2022). The library came from the immunoSEQ multiplex PCR assay. TCRdb limited this immuneACCESS table to in-frame rearrangements with V and J called. A share of clones is missing; checked studies link under half to unresolved V genes, and the rest is unexplained. The sample has tens of thousands of clones on record, roughly four fifths of them singletons. The ten largest clones represent roughly 2.4% of the sample. In the ViraFEST assay, PBMC were stimulated with viral peptide pools, and antigen-specific CD4+ T cell clonotypes were then identified by expansion using TCR sequencing. After approximately 11 days of culture, CD4+ T cells were isolated with the EasySep CD4+ T cell isolation kit. What these receptors recognize is not known.

Specimen: CD4+ T cells from PBMCs cultured with HCoV-229E spike peptides, collected before COVID-19 vaccination. Reading the label with the study, this specimen's cell subset or site is: HCoV-229E spike overlapping peptide pool stimulation. Every receptor here comes from a human donor who received a COVID-19 vaccine.

The chain combines TRBV19 with TRBJ1-4, with no clear D. CDR1 and CDR2 from the germline V gene are LNHDA and SQIVND (reference sequence). The CDR3 contains 15 residues. The V gene lost 5 bases and the J gene lost 0 bases, with 10 bases spanning the gap. This CDR3 is CASSATAPTNEKLFF. The DNA for the CDR3 is TGTGCCAGTAGTGCAACAGCCCCAACTAATGAAAAACTGTTTTTT.

The chain couples TRBV6-6 to TRBJ2-2, with D uncertain. The CDR3 covers 15 residues. Germline values: CDR1 MNHNY, CDR2 SVGAGI (reference sequence). The ends were cut back, 6 bases at V and 2 bases at J, with 13 bases in the middle. In nucleotides, the CDR3 is TGTGCCAGCAGCACAAGGACGGGTAACACCGGGGAGCTGTTTTTT. As protein: CASSTRTGNTGELFF.

V is TRBV6-4 and J is TRBJ1-5, with D tentatively TRBD1 (5 bases). This CDR3 has 13 amino acids. V shed 7 bases and J shed 0 bases, with 7 bases lying between them. Looked up from germline, CDR1 is MRHNA and CDR2 is SNTAGT. Written as DNA, the CDR3 is TGTGCCAGCATAACAGGTAGCAATCAGCCCCAGCATTTT. Protein sequence: CASITGSNQPQHF.

This chain uses TRBV23-1 with TRBJ1-5; D uncertain. TRBV23-1 is an ORF for which the function is uncertain. There are 14 residues in the CDR3. V was shortened by 4 bases and J by 3 bases, with 10 bases between the two germline ends. The CDR3 DNA follows: TGCGCCAGCAGTCCCCAAGGAGCCAATCAGCCCCAGCATTTT. Encoded protein: CASSPQGANQPQHF.

The chain couples TRBV19 to TRBJ2-2; 8 bases are a match to TRBD1. The ends lost 11 bases at V and 3 bases at J; junction bases unmatched: 11. This CDR3 is 15 amino acids long. The germline V gene has CDR1 LNHDA and CDR2 SQIVND (reference sequence). This CDR3 is CASKAGGADTGELFF. Here the CDR3 DNA reads TGTGCCTCTAAGGCAGGGGGCGCGGACACCGGGGAGCTGTTTTTT.

The chain joins TRBV5-5 to TRBJ1-1, with a tentative D call TRBD1 (6 bases). CDR1 SGHKS and CDR2 YYEKEE come from the germline V gene (reference sequence). Trimming cost V 3 bases and J 0 bases, with 9 bases left between them. There are 14 residues in the CDR3. Here the CDR3 reads CASSYNRVNTEAFF. In DNA form, the CDR3 reads TGTGCCAGCAGCTATAACAGGGTGAACACTGAAGCTTTCTTT.

The J gene is TRBJ2-1, the V gene TRBV5-1; D possibly corresponds to TRBD1 (6 bases). Trimming took 3 bases from V and 0 from J, leaving 22 bases between them. Looked up from germline, CDR1 is SGHRS and CDR2 is YFSETQ. The length of the CDR3 is 19 residues. The DNA of the CDR3 is TGCGCCAGCAGCTCTCTGGGGCAGGGGCTACCCTTCTCCTACAATGAGCAGTTCTTC. It codes for CASSSLGQGLPFSYNEQFF.

V gene TRBV19 combines with J gene TRBJ2-2; the D is unclear. Germline CDR1 and CDR2: LNHDA and SQIVND (reference sequence). The CDR3 length is 15 residues. The ends were cut back, 3 bases at V and 0 bases at J, with 8 bases in the middle. CDR3 amino acids: CASSMMGTNTGELFF. CDR3 coding DNA: TGTGCCAGTAGTATGATGGGGACGAACACCGGGGAGCTGTTTTTT. The variable domain in full, with the rest retrieved from reference TRBV19 and TRBJ2-2, is DGGITQSPKYLFRKEGQNVTLSCEQNLNHDAMYWYRQDPGQGLRLIYYSQIVNDFQKGDIAEGYSVSREKKESFPLTVTSAQKNPTAFYLCASSMMGTNTGELFFGEGSRLTVL.

The genes are TRBV5-5 and TRBJ2-5; D ambiguous. The germline V and J ends were trimmed by 2 bases and 1 base, with 9 bases remaining between them. The CDR3 extends over 14 amino acids. Germline CDR1 and CDR2: SGHKS and YYEKEE (reference sequence). CDR3 loop: CASSFSSGQETQYF. DNA of the CDR3: TGTGCCAGCAGCTTCTCGTCAGGCCAAGAGACCCAGTACTTC.

The CDR3 here is CASSRLAGGETQYF. DNA for the CDR3: TGTGCCAGCAGCCGACTAGCGGGTGGAGAGACCCAGTACTTC. The chain joins TRBV5-4 to TRBJ2-5; TRBD2 aligns across 10 bases. Germline CDR1 and CDR2: SGHNT and YYREEE (reference sequence). This CDR3 comprises 14 residues. J gave up 4 bases and V 4 bases, and 4 bases lay outside the gene matches.

This rearrangement joins TRBV18 to TRBJ1-5; no firm D call. Germline CDR1 KGHSH, CDR2 LQKENI. V dropped 5 bases and J dropped 5 bases, with 10 bases sitting between them. The CDR3 runs 13 residues. CDR3 sequence (DNA): TGTGCCAGCTCAGTGTCAGACTATCAGCCCCAGCATTTT. Translated, it gives CASSVSDYQPQHF.

The genes are TRBV6-2 or TRBV6-3 and TRBJ2-7; 8 bases are shared with TRBD1. V gave up 2 bases and J gave up 1 base; unmatched junction bases: 7. There are 16 residues in the CDR3. CDR1 and CDR2 from the germline V gene are MNHEY and SVGEGT. The CDR3 nucleotides are TGTGCCAGCAGTTACCGTCAGGACAGGGTGTCCTACGAGCAGTACGTC. Protein sequence: CASSYRQDRVSYEQYV.

The chain combines TRBV5-1 with TRBJ2-6, with 11 bases aligning to TRBD1. Germline loops: CDR1 SGHRS, CDR2 YFSETQ. The CDR3 runs 18 residues. Trimming removed 4 bases from V and 0 bases from J; junction bases left unmatched: 6. The CDR3 bases are TGCGCCAGCAGCGTGGCGGGGACAGGGGGCTCTGGGGCCAACGTCCTGACTTTC. It translates to CASSVAGTGGSGANVLTF.

In its sample, this clone was seen once. The J gene is TRBJ1-3, the V gene TRBV21-1; TRBD1 is taken as the D call from the table, unchecked against the DNA. TRBV21-1 is a pseudogene locus. The CDR3 is 13 residues long. The CDR3 DNA reads TGTGCCACCCAGGGGGGACCTGGAAACACCATATATTTT. This sequence encodes CATQGGPGNTIYF.

This chain joins TRBV12-5 and TRBJ2-3, with D perhaps matching TRBD2 (6 bases). The CDR3 extends over 18 amino acids. CDR1 and CDR2 (germline): LGHNT, FRNRAP. The germline V and J ends were trimmed by 2 bases and 0 bases, with 18 bases remaining between them. The DNA of the CDR3 is TGTGCTAGTGGTTTGATAGGGGACGGGAGACCTAGCACAGATACGCAGTATTTT. Residues: CASGLIGDGRPSTDTQYF.

A few counts support this clone. The chain is built from TRBV19 and TRBJ1-6; the D is unclear. Germline lookup yields CDR1 LNHDA and CDR2 SQIVND (reference sequence). Trimming removed 7 bases at V and 5 bases at J, with 9 bases between. This CDR3 has 13 amino acids. CDR3 in DNA: TGTGCCAGTAAGGGCAGTGATAATTCACCCCTCCACTTT. This codes for CASKGSDNSPLHF.

This clone has a handful of counts. The chain combines TRBV18 with TRBJ1-1, with D possibly matching TRBD1 (5 bases). The germline V gene encodes CDR1 KGHSH and CDR2 LQKENI. This CDR3 is built from 14 residues. V shed 6 bases and J shed 0 bases, with 11 bases lying between them. As DNA, the CDR3 is TGTGCCAGCTCGTATTCAGGGTTGAACACTGAAGCTTTCTTT. This encodes CASSYSGLNTEAFF.

The CDR3 nucleotides are TGCGCCAGCAGCCCTCCAGGGGAATGGGAGCAGTTCTTC. It specifies CASSPPGEWEQFF. The rearrangement uses TRBV5-1 and TRBJ2-1, with D maybe TRBD1 (6 bases). Trimming left V 4 bases short and J 10 bases short, with 15 bases between. Germline V gene sequence: CDR1 SGHRS, CDR2 YFSETQ. CDR3 length: 13 amino acids. The complete variable domain, with remaining parts taken from reference TRBV5-1 and TRBJ2-1, reads KAGVTQTPRYLIKTRGQQVTLSCSPISGHRSVSWYQQTPGQGLQFLFEYFSETQRNKGNFPGRFSGRQFSNSRSEMNVSTLELGDSALYLCASSPPGEWEQFFGPGTRLTVL.

The chain employs TRBV21-1 and TRBJ1-1; TRBD1 reflects the table's D call only, with no check against the DNA. TRBV21-1 is assigned pseudogene status. CDR3 length equals 16 residues. DNA of the CDR3: TGTGCCAGCAGCACTCGACAGGGCCCAATGAACACTGAAGCTTTCTTT. This sequence encodes CASSTRQGPMNTEAFF.

V and J are TRBV18 and TRBJ2-7; the D gene is possibly TRBD1 (6 bases). Germline V CDR1 and CDR2: KGHSH, LQKENI. The CDR3 is 13 residues long. V was shortened by 3 bases and J by 6 bases, with 12 bases between the two germline ends. The CDR3 coding sequence is TGTGCCAGCTCACCGTCAGGGGCTGCCGAGCAGTACGTC. This codes for CASSPSGAAEQYV.

This chain connects TRBV4-1 to TRBJ2-4; D not resolved. This CDR3 spans 18 amino acids. The germline V and J ends were trimmed by 1 base and 0 bases, with 16 bases remaining between them. CDR1 and CDR2 from the germline V gene are MGHRA and YSYEKL. The CDR3: CASSQGLQTTGAKNIQYF. For the CDR3, the DNA is TGCGCCAGCAGCCAAGGGCTACAGACCACGGGAGCCAAAAACATTCAGTACTTC.

The rearrangement joins TRBV18 to TRBJ1-1; no definite D call. CDR1 and CDR2 (germline): KGHSH, LQKENI. The ends were cut back, 3 bases at V and 3 bases at J, with 20 bases in the middle. The CDR3 sequence is 17 residues long. As DNA, the CDR3 is TGTGCCAGCTCACCGGGTTTATTGGTCCAAAAACACACTGAAGCTTTCTTT. Its translation is CASSPGLLVQKHTEAFF. The whole variable domain, filled in from reference TRBV18 and TRBJ1-1, reads NAGVMQNPRHLVRRRGQEARLRCSPMKGHSHVYWYRQLPEEGLKFMVYLQKENIIDESGMPKERFSAEFPKEGPSILRIQQVVRGDSAAYFCASSPGLLVQKHTEAFFGQGTRLTVV.

The chain is built from TRBV4-1 and TRBJ2-7; TRBD2 agrees at 12 bases. CDR1 and CDR2 (germline): MGHRA, YSYEKL. CDR3 length: 13 residues. V gave up 4 bases and J gave up 7 bases; unmatched junction bases: 2. The CDR3 nucleotides read TGCGCCAGCAGCCCTGGACTAGCGGGGGAGCAGTACGTC. Protein sequence: CASSPGLAGEQYV.

For the CDR3, the DNA is TGTGCCAGCAGCTTAGCGTGGGGACCGGCGGGCTACACCTTC. As protein: CASSLAWGPAGYTF. The rearrangement joins TRBV7-2 to TRBJ1-2; possible D gene TRBD1, 5 bases. Deletions cut 0 bases from V and 8 bases from J, with 13 bases between. Germline CDR1 SGHTA, CDR2 FQGNSA. The CDR3 consists of 14 residues.

The V gene is TRBV7-9, the J gene TRBJ2-5, with TRBD1 matching 9 bases. With 3 bases clipped from V and 5 bases from J, the junction kept 10 bases outside the gene matches. CDR3 length equals 16 residues. Germline assignment: CDR1 SEHNR and CDR2 FQNEAQ (reference sequence). The CDR3, as DNA: TGTGCCAGCAGCTTTGGGGACAGGGAGTCGTTGGAGACCCAGTACTTC. Its protein is CASSFGDRESLETQYF.

The genes are TRBV18 and TRBJ2-3; 9 nucleotides agree with TRBD1. Per germline, CDR1 KGHSH and CDR2 LQKENI. The trim removed 3 bases at V and 6 bases at J, leaving 13 bases unmatched. CDR3 length: 17 residues. DNA of the CDR3: TGTGCCAGCTCACCGCGAGTCACCGGGACAGGGAGGGATACGCAGTATTTT. Residues: CASSPRVTGTGRDTQYF.

V gene TRBV7-2 combines with J gene TRBJ1-2; D is perhaps TRBD1 (6 bases). V lost 1 base, J lost 2 bases, and 11 bases lay in between. The CDR3 length is 15 residues. The V gene's germline CDR1 is SGHTA and CDR2 FQGNSA. Written as DNA, the CDR3 is TGTGCCAGCAGCTTAGAGGGGGTGGGAAACTATGGCTACACCTTC. Its translation is CASSLEGVGNYGYTF.